The 8 T cell receptor beta chains presented below share a single source sample, sequenced in a study of regulatory T cells in long-lasting Graves disease. Time point specified: persistent/refractory GD, antithyroid drugs over 5 years with positive TRAb. From RNA extracted from PBMCs, the TCR library was made. Libraries of TCR beta came from iRepertoire HTBI primers plus Arm-PCR of CDR3 regions. TCRdb fed the multiplex PCR reads into MiXCR, producing one record per CDR3 protein. The table lists around 430,000 distinct CDR3 sequences, around a fifth of them singletons. Sequenced material: peripheral blood mononuclear cells (PBMCs), taken when the disease was refractory, from a patient treated with antithyroid drugs. The receptors were gathered from a female donor with Graves disease.

This chain joins TRBV27 and TRBJ1-1; D uncertain. Trimming cost V 3 bases and J 0 bases, with 5 bases left between them. The CDR3 has 13 residues. Per the germline V gene, CDR1 is MNHEY and CDR2 is SMNVEV (reference sequence). For the CDR3, the DNA is TGTGCCAGCAGTTTTTTTATGAACACTGAAGCTTTCTTT. This translates into CASSFFMNTEAFF.

This clonotype has just a few counts. V and J are TRBV20-1 and TRBJ1-1, with D unresolved. The germline gives CDR1 DFQATT, CDR2 SNEGSKA (reference sequence). V lost 6 bases and J 1 base, leaving 6 bases between the germline ends. The CDR3 runs to 11 residues. The CDR3 sequence: CSATPNTEAFF. The CDR3 DNA follows: TGCAGTGCCACCCCGAACACTGAAGCTTTCTTT.

This clonotype appeared many times. The J gene is TRBJ1-1, the V gene TRBV12-3 or TRBV12-4, with TRBD1 matching over 8 bases. Losses at the gene ends were 2 bases for V and 4 bases for J; bases not matched to a gene: 12. The CDR3 is made up of 17 amino acids. In DNA, the CDR3 is TGTGCCAGCAGTTTAATAGGGGTCAGGGGGCGGGGCACTGAAGCTTTCTTT. Translating gives CASSLIGVRGRGTEAFF.

This sequence joins TRBV12-3 or TRBV12-4 and TRBJ2-3; 8 positions match TRBD2. The CDR3 is made up of 18 amino acids. V was clipped by 2 bases and J by 4 bases; unmatched bases: 14. CDR3 coding DNA: TGTGCCAGCAGTTTATGGCCTAGCGGGCCCACGCCCCCAGATACGCAGTATTTT. It codes for CASSLWPSGPTPPDTQYF.

This clonotype has at least ten counts. V and J are TRBV27 and TRBJ1-5; TRBD1 agrees at 8 bases. Germline assignment: CDR1 MNHEY and CDR2 SMNVEV (reference sequence). With 6 bases clipped from V and 4 bases from J, the junction kept 8 bases outside the gene matches. The CDR3 covers 15 residues. CDR3 bases: TGTGCCAGCAGGCCGGGACAGGTCCCGAATCAGCCCCAGCATTTT. It specifies CASRPGQVPNQPQHF.

The genes are TRBV20-1 and TRBJ2-7; 7 bases are shared with TRBD1. After removal of 4 bases from V and 2 bases from J, the junction contained 11 bases not matched to a gene. Germline-derived CDR1 and CDR2 are DFQATT and SNEGSKA (reference sequence). The CDR3 is 15 residues long. The CDR3 loop is CSANKRQGPTYEQYF. CDR3 in DNA: TGCAGTGCTAACAAGCGACAGGGTCCTACCTACGAGCAGTACTTC.

This clonotype was seen ten or more times. An end of the junction does not agree with germline; a read error may underlie this. The rearrangement links TRBV7-9 to TRBJ2-5; D ambiguous. This CDR3 spans 15 amino acids. Germline CDR1 SEHNR, CDR2 FQNEAQ (reference sequence). The CDR3 region is CASSLGWGTPEAQYF. In DNA, the CDR3 is TGTGCCAGCAGCTTGGGATGGGGAACCCCAGAGGCCCAGTACTTC.

Ten or more counts support this clonotype. The V call is TRBV10-3, the J call TRBJ1-5; D gene ambiguous. The V end was cut by 3 bases, the J end by 0 bases, with 6 bases between. The CDR3 is 14 residues long. Looked up from germline, CDR1 is ENHRY and CDR2 is SYGVKD. The CDR3 nucleotides are TGTGCCATCAGTGACCCTCATAGCAATCAGCCCCAGCATTTT. It specifies CAISDPHSNQPQHF.